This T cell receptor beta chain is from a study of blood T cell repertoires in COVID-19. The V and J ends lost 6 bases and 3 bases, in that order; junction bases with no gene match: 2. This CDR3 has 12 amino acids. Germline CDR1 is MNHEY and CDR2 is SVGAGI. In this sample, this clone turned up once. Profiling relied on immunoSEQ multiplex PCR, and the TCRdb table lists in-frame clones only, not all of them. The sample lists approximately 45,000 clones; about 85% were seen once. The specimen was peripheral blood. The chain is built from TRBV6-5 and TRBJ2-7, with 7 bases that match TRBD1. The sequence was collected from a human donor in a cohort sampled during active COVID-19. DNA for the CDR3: TGTGCCAGCAGCAGGACAGGCTACGAGCAGTACTTC. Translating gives CASSRTGYEQYF.